The clone carrying this T cell receptor beta chain was observed a single time. Its antigen is not known. The data are from a study of vaccination effects on CD4 cells after COVID-19. Study at large: Two-dose BNT162b2 or mRNA-1273 vaccination was given to participants.

Assay: immunoSEQ multiplex PCR; the TCRdb copy retains only in-frame clones and omits some. Of more than 50,000 clones listed, roughly 81% are singletons. ViraFEST expansion of antigen-specific CD4+ T cells with viral peptide pools preceded sequencing. Cells that had been cultured for nine to eleven days were the source of isolated CD4+ T cells. All vaccine recipients tested negative for nucleocapsid antibodies and had never contracted SARS-CoV-2 infection. IL-2 medium took the place of half the medium on both days 3 and 7. Study results and caveats: There was only 1 of 255 vaccine-induced clones in healthy vaccinees that cross-reacted with common cold coronaviruses.

The V segment lost 2 bases and the J segment 5 bases; nucleotides outside the gene matches: 5. Germline V gene sequence: CDR1 GTSNPN, CDR2 SVGIG (reference sequence). This CDR3 region has 13 residues. The TCR originated in a human donor who received a COVID-19 vaccine. The J gene is TRBJ1-1, the V gene TRBV30; 7 nucleotides agree with TRBD1. The specimen was CD4+ T cells from PBMCs cultured with HCoV-229E spike peptides, collected before COVID-19 vaccination. The CDR3 reads CAWSLRGRTEAFF. Written as DNA, the CDR3 is TGTGCCTGGAGTCTCAGGGGGAGGACTGAAGCTTTCTTT.